The 5 T cell receptor beta chains presented below share a single source sample, sequenced in a study of identifying expanded T cells in peripheral blood. Generated by immunoSEQ multiplex PCR, the TCRdb table keeps only in-frame clones and is missing some. The sample shows under 150,000 clones, about 88% of them seen only once. Source material: blood. The receptors shown here come from a person aged 18-69 years in good health.

This chain joins TRBV9 and TRBJ2-3, with D tentatively TRBD1 or TRBD2 (6 bases each). The CDR3 has 15 residues. Germline values: CDR1 SGDLS, CDR2 YYNGEE. Trimming took off 4 bases at V and 0 bases at J, with 12 bases between the two ends. CDR3 amino acids: CASSPGGGSTDTQYF. The CDR3 DNA reads TGTGCCAGCAGCCCCGGAGGGGGTAGCACAGATACGCAGTATTTT.

This chain uses TRBV9 with TRBJ1-4, with TRBD1 as a possible D gene (5 bases). V lost 0 bases and J 5 bases, leaving 11 bases between the germline ends. Germline V gene lookup returns CDR1 SGDLS and CDR2 YYNGEE. The CDR3 runs 15 residues. CDR3 residues: CASSVARGPNEKLFF. Written as DNA, the CDR3 is TGTGCCAGCAGCGTAGCCCGGGGCCCGAATGAAAAACTGTTTTTT.

This chain joins TRBV2 and TRBJ2-7; TRBD2 matches 13 bases. Unmatched junction bases numbered 6, after V lost 5 bases and J lost 2 bases. This CDR3 is 16 amino acids long. The V gene's germline CDR1 is SNHLY and CDR2 FYNNEI. CDR3 sequence (DNA): TGTGCCAGCAGTTTACGGACTAGCGGGGGACCCTACGAGCAGTACTTC. It yields the protein CASSLRTSGGPYEQYF.

DNA of the CDR3: TGTGCCAGCAGCAAAGATGGGCCCCTCAGACAGGGTAGGATGAATGAGCAGTTCTTC. As protein: CASSKDGPLRQGRMNEQFF. The rearrangement uses TRBV21-1 and TRBJ2-1; no DNA check was done on the table's D call, TRBD1. TRBV21-1 is classified as a pseudogene. This CDR3 has 19 amino acids.

The chain recombines TRBV6-5 with TRBJ2-3; perhaps TRBD2 as D (6 bases). Germline V CDR1 and CDR2: MNHEY, SVGAGI. The CDR3 totals 14 residues. V lost 5 bases and J lost 2, with 11 bases in between. The CDR3 loop is CASSMGLNTDTQYF. CDR3 coding DNA: TGTGCCAGCAGTATGGGACTTAACACAGATACGCAGTATTTT.